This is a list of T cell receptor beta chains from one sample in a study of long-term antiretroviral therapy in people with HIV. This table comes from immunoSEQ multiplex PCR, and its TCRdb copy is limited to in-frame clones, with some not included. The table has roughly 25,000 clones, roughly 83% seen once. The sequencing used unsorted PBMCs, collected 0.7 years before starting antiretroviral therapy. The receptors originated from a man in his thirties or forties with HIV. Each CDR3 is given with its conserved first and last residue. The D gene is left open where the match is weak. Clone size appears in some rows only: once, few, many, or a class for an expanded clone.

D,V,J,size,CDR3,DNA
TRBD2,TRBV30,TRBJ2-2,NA,CAWSVASGSGELFF,TGTGCCTGGAGTGTAGCTAGCGGGAGCGGGGAGCTGTTTTTT
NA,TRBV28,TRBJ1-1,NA,CASARQGWDTEAFF,TGTGCCAGCGCCCGTCAGGGTTGGGACACTGAAGCTTTCTTT
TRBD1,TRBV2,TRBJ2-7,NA,CASLPGTGGYEQYF,TGTGCCAGCCTTCCCGGGACAGGGGGCTACGAGCAGTACTTC
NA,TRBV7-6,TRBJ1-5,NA,CASSQTEYQPQHF,TGTGCCAGCAGCCAAACCGAGTATCAGCCCCAGCATTTT
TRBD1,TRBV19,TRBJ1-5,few,CASRGTGTGQPQHF,TGTGCCAGTAGGGGGACAGGAACAGGGCAGCCCCAGCATTTT
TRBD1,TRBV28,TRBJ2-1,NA,CASSSPGTGRLGEQFF,TGTGCCAGCAGTTCTCCCGGGACAGGGAGATTGGGTGAGCAGTTCTTC
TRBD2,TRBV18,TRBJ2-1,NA,CASSPSSGGPNEQFF,TGTGCCAGCTCACCATCCAGCGGGGGGCCAAATGAGCAGTTCTTC
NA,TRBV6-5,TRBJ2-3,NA,CASSSPARADTQYF,TGTGCCAGCAGTTCACCGGCTCGGGCAGATACGCAGTATTTT
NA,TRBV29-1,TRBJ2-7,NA,CSVVVGVTTYEQYF,TGCAGCGTTGTAGTGGGTGTAACCACCTACGAGCAGTACTTC
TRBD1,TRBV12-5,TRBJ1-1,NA,CASGLATGGITEAFF,TGTGCTAGTGGTTTGGCCACAGGGGGCATCACTGAAGCTTTCTTT
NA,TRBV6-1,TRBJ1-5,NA,CASSVHTGGSNQPQHF,TGTGCCAGCAGTGTACACACCGGAGGGAGCAATCAGCCCCAGCATTTT
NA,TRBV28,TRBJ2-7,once,CASSPTLGGSYEQYF,TGTGCCAGCAGTCCGACCCTAGGGGGATCCTACGAGCAGTACTTC
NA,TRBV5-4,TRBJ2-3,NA,CASTPLGRTDTQYF,TGTGCCAGCACCCCCCTAGGCCGCACAGATACGCAGTATTTT
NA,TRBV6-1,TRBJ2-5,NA,CASSGASIRETQYF,TGTGCCAGCAGCGGGGCTTCTATACGGGAGACCCAGTACTTC
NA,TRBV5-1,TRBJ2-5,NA,CASSLDPGFRETQYF,TGCGCCAGCAGCTTGGACCCAGGGTTTCGGGAGACCCAGTACTTC
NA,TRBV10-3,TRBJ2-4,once,CARVTTLGNIQYF,TGTGCCAGAGTAACGACCCTCGGAAACATTCAGTACTTC
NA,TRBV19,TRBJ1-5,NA,CASSIVFSNQPQHF,TGTGCCAGTAGTATAGTGTTCAGCAATCAGCCCCAGCATTTT
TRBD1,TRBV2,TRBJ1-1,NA,CASSGDRTGSTFF,TGTGCCAGCAGTGGAGACAGGACAGGTTCGACTTTCTTT
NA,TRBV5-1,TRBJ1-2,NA,CASSWARDGFNYGYTF,TGCGCCAGCAGCTGGGCTCGGGACGGATTTAACTATGGCTACACCTTC
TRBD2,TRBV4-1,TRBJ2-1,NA,CASSQEGTSVGFTKFF,TGCGCCAGCAGCCAAGAGGGGACTAGCGTGGGTTTCACCAAGTTCTTC